This entry describes one T cell receptor (beta chain). The data were obtained in a study of blood T cell repertoires in COVID-19. For the study at large: Acute and convalescent COVID-19 specimens originated in the United States, Italy and Spain. PBMCs, B-cell-depleted T cells, or T cells were the source of the cDNA or gDNA that made up the material.

Original analysis: From reference gene primer amplification, estimates of nucleated cell counts were derived. Sequencing used immunoSEQ multiplex PCR; TCRdb keeps in-frame clones, though not all of them. The V and J calls and clone size are taken from that table; D and trimming were inferred from the DNA. Of some 100,000 clones listed, around nine tenths were seen once; the top ten hold 10%. Trimming took 3 bases from V and 2 from J, leaving 13 bases between them. The CDR3 runs to 15 residues. Germline lookup yields CDR1 WSHSY and CDR2 SAAADI. This clonotype was sampled from a man aged 45 to 65 with acute or convalescent COVID-19. This chain connects TRBV10-2 to TRBJ1-2, with D possibly being TRBD1 (6 bases). Sequencing input: peripheral blood. The CDR3 protein is CASSDRLGANYGYTF. The CDR3 bases are TGCGCCAGCAGTGACCGGCTGGGGGCGAACTATGGCTACACCTTC.